This TCR beta chain was documented in a study of fetal regulatory T cell absence and autoimmunity. General study results and limits: Antigen-driven pancreatic autoimmunity before birth in IPEX was inferred from oligoclonal enrichment.

TCRdb's table, derived via immunoSEQ multiplex PCR, lists solely in-frame clones and lacks some. The table includes more than 85,000 clones, approximately 75% detected once. The CDR3 is 16 amino acids. Germline CDR1 SNHLY, CDR2 FYNNEI. With 10 bases clipped from V and 2 bases from J, the junction kept 10 bases outside the gene matches. About this clone itself: The antigen is not known. The sample holds other DNA sequences that translate to the same CDR3.

The TCR sequence derives from a male donor with IPEX syndrome. Sample: pancreas tissue. The chain links TRBV2 to TRBJ2-5; 13 nucleotides agree with TRBD2. The CDR3 coding sequence is TGTGCCATCAATAGGGGACTAGCGGGGCTACAAGAGACCCAGTACTTC. It specifies CAINRGLAGLQETQYF.